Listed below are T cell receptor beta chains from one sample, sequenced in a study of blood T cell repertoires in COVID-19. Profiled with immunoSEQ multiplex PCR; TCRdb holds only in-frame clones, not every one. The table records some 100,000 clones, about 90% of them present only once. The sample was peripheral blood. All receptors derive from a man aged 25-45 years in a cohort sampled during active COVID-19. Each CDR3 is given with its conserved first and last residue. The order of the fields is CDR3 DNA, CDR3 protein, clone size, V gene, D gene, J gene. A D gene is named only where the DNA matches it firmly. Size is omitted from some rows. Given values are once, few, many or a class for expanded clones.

CDR3 DNA: TGTGCCAGCAGCGTAGAAGCCGGGACTAGCGGGGGGCAGCAGTTCTTC; CDR3 protein: CASSVEAGTSGGQQFF; clone size: .; V gene: TRBV9; D gene: TRBD2; J gene: TRBJ2-1
CDR3 DNA: TGTGCCAGCAAGACCCAACAGGGGCCGGGTGAAAAACTGTTTTTT; CDR3 protein: CASKTQQGPGEKLFF; clone size: .; V gene: TRBV28; D gene: TRBD1; J gene: TRBJ1-4
CDR3 DNA: TGTGCCTGGGCCGGCCTACAGGTCCAGGCGGTACCCCTCCACTTT; CDR3 protein: CAWAGLQVQAVPLHF; clone size: .; V gene: TRBV30; D gene: .; J gene: TRBJ1-6
CDR3 DNA: TGTGCCAGCAGCTTAGGGGGGGGCCCGGGTCCCAAGCAAGAGACCCAGTACTTC; CDR3 protein: CASSLGGGPGPKQETQYF; clone size: .; V gene: TRBV5-4; D gene: .; J gene: TRBJ2-5
CDR3 DNA: TGCGCCAGCAGCCCCGGGACAAAAGCCTACGAGCAGTACTTC; CDR3 protein: CASSPGTKAYEQYF; clone size: few; V gene: TRBV5-1; D gene: .; J gene: TRBJ2-7
CDR3 DNA: TGTGCCAGCAGTTATACGGGCGGGACAGGGACCGAGCAGTACTTC; CDR3 protein: CASSYTGGTGTEQYF; clone size: .; V gene: TRBV6-5; D gene: TRBD1; J gene: TRBJ2-7
CDR3 DNA: TGCGCCAGCAGCCTCGACAGGGGATGGGGTGGCTACACCTTC; CDR3 protein: CASSLDRGWGGYTF; clone size: .; V gene: TRBV4-1; D gene: TRBD1; J gene: TRBJ1-2
CDR3 DNA: TGTGCCAGCAGCCCAGGGGGCAGCGACTATGGCTACACCTTC; CDR3 protein: CASSPGGSDYGYTF; clone size: .; V gene: TRBV9; D gene: TRBD1; J gene: TRBJ1-2
CDR3 DNA: TGTGCCAGCAGTTTTGAGGCCAGAAACATTCAGTACTTC; CDR3 protein: CASSFEARNIQYF; clone size: .; V gene: TRBV27; D gene: .; J gene: TRBJ2-4
CDR3 DNA: TGTGCCAGCAGCTTAGCGCGACTCCAAACGAGGACTGGAAACACCATATATTTT; CDR3 protein: CASSLARLQTRTGNTIYF; clone size: .; V gene: TRBV7-8; D gene: .; J gene: TRBJ1-3
CDR3 DNA: TGTGCCTGGGCTACCTTCGCGAATGGAGAGAACTATGGCTACACCTTC; CDR3 protein: CAWATFANGENYGYTF; clone size: .; V gene: TRBV30; D gene: .; J gene: TRBJ1-2
CDR3 DNA: TGTGCCAGTCTCACAGGACAGGAAACTAATCAGCCCCAGCATTTT; CDR3 protein: CASLTGQETNQPQHF; clone size: .; V gene: TRBV19; D gene: TRBD1; J gene: TRBJ1-5
CDR3 DNA: TGTGCCAGCAGTGAATGGACAGGGGGCACGACGGAAAAACTGTTTTTT; CDR3 protein: CASSEWTGGTTEKLFF; clone size: .; V gene: TRBV6-1; D gene: TRBD1; J gene: TRBJ1-4
CDR3 DNA: TGTGCCAGTAGTCCGGGGACAGCAGCCTACGAGCAGTACTTC; CDR3 protein: CASSPGTAAYEQYF; clone size: few; V gene: TRBV19; D gene: TRBD1; J gene: TRBJ2-7
CDR3 DNA: TGTGCCACCAGCAGAGACCCCGGACTGAGATACGAGCAGTACTTC; CDR3 protein: CATSRDPGLRYEQYF; clone size: .; V gene: TRBV15; D gene: .; J gene: TRBJ2-7
CDR3 DNA: TGTGCCAGCAGCTTGGCCGAGAACTATGGCTACACCTTC; CDR3 protein: CASSLAENYGYTF; clone size: .; V gene: TRBV5-4; D gene: .; J gene: TRBJ1-2
CDR3 DNA: TGTGCCAGCAGCCAATCTGGGGGAGGGAGTGAAGCTTTCTTT; CDR3 protein: CASSQSGGGSEAFF; clone size: .; V gene: TRBV16; D gene: .; J gene: TRBJ1-1
CDR3 DNA: TGTGCCAGCAGCCAAGACCGGGGACAGGGGGCCCACGAGCAGTACTTC; CDR3 protein: CASSQDRGQGAHEQYF; clone size: .; V gene: TRBV3-1/TRBV3-2; D gene: TRBD1; J gene: TRBJ2-7
CDR3 DNA: TGTGCCAGCAGAGCACAGGGAGCTAACTATGGCTACACCTTC; CDR3 protein: CASRAQGANYGYTF; clone size: .; V gene: TRBV28; D gene: .; J gene: TRBJ1-2
CDR3 DNA: TGTGCCAGCAGCGTACTAGCGGGGGGATACGAGCAGTACTTC; CDR3 protein: CASSVLAGGYEQYF; clone size: .; V gene: TRBV7-3; D gene: TRBD2; J gene: TRBJ2-7
CDR3 DNA: TGTGCCAGCAGCCAATACCGGACAGGGGAGACCGGGGAGCTGTTTTTT; CDR3 protein: CASSQYRTGETGELFF; clone size: few; V gene: TRBV14; D gene: TRBD1; J gene: TRBJ2-2
CDR3 DNA: TGTGCCAGTCGACAACCCAGCGGGGGGCTTGACTCCAATGAGCAGTTCTTC; CDR3 protein: CASRQPSGGLDSNEQFF; clone size: .; V gene: TRBV19; D gene: TRBD2; J gene: TRBJ2-1
CDR3 DNA: TGTGCCACCAACCCTGACAGGGAATTGGCTGAAGCTTTCTTT; CDR3 protein: CATNPDRELAEAFF; clone size: .; V gene: TRBV24-1; D gene: TRBD1; J gene: TRBJ1-1
CDR3 DNA: TGTGCCAGTCGACAGGGAGGTGGTGAAAAACTGTTTTTT; CDR3 protein: CASRQGGGEKLFF; clone size: .; V gene: TRBV19; D gene: TRBD1; J gene: TRBJ1-4
CDR3 DNA: TGTGCCAGCAGTTACTCCCAGCGTTCACCCCTCCACTTT; CDR3 protein: CASSYSQRSPLHF; clone size: .; V gene: TRBV6-5; D gene: .; J gene: TRBJ1-6
CDR3 DNA: TGTGCCAGCAGCTTTACAGGGATGAACACTGAAGCTTTCTTT; CDR3 protein: CASSFTGMNTEAFF; clone size: .; V gene: TRBV7-9; D gene: .; J gene: TRBJ1-1
CDR3 DNA: TGTGCCAGCAGCCAAGCCGGGACAGGAGGAGATACGCAGTATTTT; CDR3 protein: CASSQAGTGGDTQYF; clone size: .; V gene: TRBV3-1/TRBV3-2; D gene: TRBD1; J gene: TRBJ2-3
CDR3 DNA: TGTGCCAGCAGTGAAAATGCGGGGAACACCATATATTTT; CDR3 protein: CASSENAGNTIYF; clone size: few; V gene: TRBV6-1; D gene: .; J gene: TRBJ1-3
CDR3 DNA: TGTGCCAGCACCGGACAGGGGTACACTGAAGCTTTCTTT; CDR3 protein: CASTGQGYTEAFF; clone size: .; V gene: TRBV2; D gene: TRBD1; J gene: TRBJ1-1
CDR3 DNA: TGTGCCAGCAGCTTCGGGGGGGGAGCCTACGAGCAGTACTTC; CDR3 protein: CASSFGGGAYEQYF; clone size: .; V gene: TRBV5-8; D gene: TRBD2; J gene: TRBJ2-7
CDR3 DNA: TGTGCCAGCACCCGCGGGGGCTTGTCCTACGAGCAGTACTTC; CDR3 protein: CASTRGGLSYEQYF; clone size: .; V gene: TRBV7-2; D gene: .; J gene: TRBJ2-7
CDR3 DNA: TGTGCCAGCAGCATATCCGGACAGGGGGCAAGCGGGCGTAAAGAGACCCAGTACTTC; CDR3 protein: CASSISGQGASGRKETQYF; clone size: .; V gene: TRBV7-9; D gene: TRBD1; J gene: TRBJ2-5